The 21 T cell receptor beta chains below come from one sample, sequenced in a study of blood T cell repertoires in COVID-19. The assay was immunoSEQ multiplex PCR, and TCRdb's table has in-frame clones only and misses some. Here the sample spans some 120,000 clones, about 83% being singletons. The specimen was peripheral blood. The receptors derive from a man older than 75 with active or convalescent COVID-19.

J is TRBJ2-1 and V is TRBV4-1; 7 bases map to TRBD2. This CDR3 region has 15 residues. Germline loops: CDR1 MGHRA, CDR2 YSYEKL. V was pared by 3 bases and J by 5 bases, with 7 bases of the junction left unmatched. The DNA for the CDR3 is TGCGCCAGCAGCCATTCGAGCGGGGTCAACAATGAGCAGTTCTTC. This translates into CASSHSSGVNNEQFF.

The chain recombines TRBV5-1 with TRBJ1-6; unclear D gene. CDR1 is SGHRS and CDR2 is YFSETQ in the germline V gene. This CDR3 comprises 12 residues. Trimming left V 0 bases short and J 11 bases short, with 6 bases between. The CDR3 sequence: CASSLGEPPLHF. The CDR3 DNA sequence: TGCGCCAGCAGCTTGGGGGAGCCACCCCTCCACTTT.

This chain links TRBV9 with TRBJ2-3; D gene ambiguous. V was clipped by 4 bases and J by 1 base, with 4 bases between them. Germline V gene data show CDR1 as SGDLS and CDR2 as YYNGEE. CDR3 length equals 12 residues. In DNA form, the CDR3 reads TGTGCCAGCAGCCCCGGCACAGATACGCAGTATTTT. As protein: CASSPGTDTQYF.

This sequence joins TRBV5-6 and TRBJ2-5, with a possible D match to TRBD1 (6 bases). Germline values: CDR1 SGHDT, CDR2 YYEEEE. CDR3 length equals 16 residues. Trimming removed 0 bases from V and 2 bases from J, with 14 bases in between. CDR3 in DNA: TGTGCCAGCAGCTTGGATTGGGGGCGGTTGCAAGAGACCCAGTACTTC. Residues: CASSLDWGRLQETQYF. The full variable domain, with the rest looked up from reference TRBV5-6 and TRBJ2-5, is DAGVTQSPTHLIKTRGQQVTLRCSPKSGHDTVSWYQQALGQGPQFIFQYYEEEERQRGNFPDRFSGHQFPNYSSELNVNALLLGDSALYLCASSLDWGRLQETQYFGPGTRLLVL.

The chain combines TRBV5-6 with TRBJ1-2, with D maybe TRBD1 (5 bases). Germline CDR1 and CDR2: SGHDT and YYEEEE. Trimming shortened V by 1 base and J by 6 bases, and 22 bases separated the two germline ends. The CDR3 covers 17 residues. CDR3 DNA sequence: TGTGCCAGCAGCTTGTTAGTAACCAGGGCGGTCGAGGATGGCTACACCTTC. This codes for CASSLLVTRAVEDGYTF.

The chain carries TRBV12-2 and TRBJ1-4; TRBD1, the table's D call, lacks a check against the DNA. TRBV12-2 represents a pseudogene. The CDR3 length is 18 residues. The DNA for the CDR3 is TGTGCAAGTCGCTTAGAAGGGACAGGGAGGAATGGTAATGAAAAACTGTTTTTT. This sequence encodes CASRLEGTGRNGNEKLFF.

This clone has a handful of counts. The CDR3 sequence is CATSDHRVGTGELFF. For the CDR3, the DNA is TGTGCCACCAGTGATCACAGGGTCGGCACCGGGGAGCTGTTTTTT. The chain is built from TRBV24-1 and TRBJ2-2, with a weak D call TRBD1 (6 bases). The length of the CDR3 is 15 residues. The V gene's germline CDR1 is KGHDR and CDR2 SFDVKD. V was pared by 3 bases and J by 4 bases, with 11 bases between.

The V and J genes are TRBV13 and TRBJ2-7; possibly TRBD1 for D (5 bases). This CDR3 spans 14 amino acids. Trimming removed 6 bases from V and 2 bases from J, with 14 bases in between. Germline CDR1 PRHDT, CDR2 FYEKMQ (reference sequence). The CDR3 sequence is CASRHQGRAYEQYF. The CDR3 region has the DNA TGTGCCAGCAGACACCAGGGAAGGGCCTACGAGCAGTACTTC.

This clone has just one count. The rearrangement joins TRBV28 to TRBJ1-3; 8 positions agree with TRBD1. V trimming: 11 bases; J trimming: 4 bases; junction bases outside the gene matches: 13. The CDR3 length is 15 residues. Per the germline V gene, CDR1 is MDHEN and CDR2 is SYDVKM. The chain's CDR3 is CASRDRRVMGNTIYF. DNA for the CDR3: TGTGCCTCACGGGACAGGCGCGTGATGGGAAACACCATATATTTT.

V is TRBV11-3 and J is TRBJ2-7; TRBD1 is a possible D gene (5 bases). CDR1 is SGHNT, CDR2 YENEEA, per germline. Trimming took off 0 bases at V and 6 bases at J, with 9 bases between the two ends. The CDR3 runs to 13 residues. CDR3 bases: TGTGCCAGCAGCTTAGATTGGGGCCGCGAGCAGTACTTC. Encoded protein: CASSLDWGREQYF.

V usage is TRBV5-1 and J usage is TRBJ1-5; no reliable D call. V lost 2 bases, J lost 6 bases, and 9 bases lay in between. Germline V gene data show CDR1 as SGHRS and CDR2 as YFSETQ. The CDR3 extends over 13 amino acids. The CDR3 nucleotides read TGCGCCAGCAGCTTCCGGACTATTCAGCCCCAGCATTTT. Translated, it gives CASSFRTIQPQHF.

The CDR3 nucleotides are TGTGCCAGCAGCTTATCAGCGAAAAAGGGGACCGGGGAGCTGTTTTTT. It codes for CASSLSAKKGTGELFF. The genes are TRBV7-2 and TRBJ2-2, with D tentatively TRBD1 (5 bases). The CDR3 totals 16 residues. With 2 bases removed from V and 5 bases from J, the gap between germline ends came to 15 bases. Looked up from germline, CDR1 is SGHTA and CDR2 is FQGNSA.

CDR3 DNA sequence: TGTGCCAGCAGTGGAGCGGGGGAGACCCAGTACTTC. Protein: CASSGAGETQYF. The chain combines TRBV28 with TRBJ2-5; the match to TRBD2 covers 7 bases. CDR3 length: 12 amino acids. Germline loops: CDR1 MDHEN, CDR2 SYDVKM. V was clipped by 5 bases and J by 5 bases; unmatched bases: 2.

This clone occurred a few times. This chain joins TRBV3-1 (or the pseudogene TRBV3-2) and TRBJ2-7, with D perhaps matching TRBD1 (6 bases). V was trimmed by 4 bases and J by 2 bases, leaving 9 bases between them. CDR1 is LGHDT and CDR2 is YNNKEL in the germline V gene (reference sequence). CDR3 size: 13 residues. In DNA form, the CDR3 reads TGTGCCAGCAGCCCCCAGGGGACCTACGAGCAGTACTTC. Translation gives CASSPQGTYEQYF.

This chain uses TRBV7-2 with TRBJ1-3; a possible D gene is TRBD1 (6 bases). Germline values: CDR1 SGHTA, CDR2 FQGNSA. The germline V and J ends were trimmed by 4 bases and 2 bases, with 15 bases remaining between them. This CDR3 has 16 amino acids. The CDR3 spells CASSSYRVGAGNTIYF. The CDR3 DNA is TGTGCCAGCAGCTCTTACAGGGTAGGGGCTGGAAACACCATATATTTT. Supplemented by reference TRBV7-2 and TRBJ1-3, the full variable domain reads GAGVSQSPSNKVTEKGKDVELRCDPISGHTALYWYRQSLGQGLEFLIYFQGNSAPDKSGLPSDRFSAERTGGSVSTLTIQRTQQEDSAVYLCASSSYRVGAGNTIYFGEGSWLTVV.

This clone was recorded a few times. V usage is TRBV9 and J usage is TRBJ2-1; possible D gene TRBD2, 5 bases. CDR3 length: 15 residues. CDR1 is SGDLS, CDR2 YYNGEE, per germline. With 5 bases removed from V and 0 bases from J, the gap between germline ends came to 12 bases. CDR3 DNA: TGTGCCAGCAGTCAGACTGGGAGCTCCTACAATGAGCAGTTCTTC. The encoded protein is CASSQTGSSYNEQFF.

The CDR3: CASSSGGGPGNQPQHF. CDR3 coding DNA: TGTGCCAGCAGTTCCGGGGGGGGGCCGGGAAATCAGCCCCAGCATTTT. The chain joins TRBV3-1 (or the pseudogene TRBV3-2) to TRBJ1-5; tentatively, D is TRBD1 (6 bases). Germline V gives CDR1 LGHDT, CDR2 YNNKEL (reference sequence). V was pared by 6 bases and J by 4 bases, with 19 bases between. This CDR3 contains 16 residues.

V gene TRBV6-2 or TRBV6-3 combines with J gene TRBJ2-1, with 9 bases identical to TRBD1. The CDR3 spans 13 residues. Germline V CDR1 and CDR2: MNHEY, SVGEGT. V was clipped by 5 bases and J by 13 bases; unmatched bases: 9. CDR3 DNA sequence: TGTGCCAGCAGTCCCTCCCCGGGACAGGGTCAGTTCTTC. Encoded protein: CASSPSPGQGQFF.

V gene TRBV5-1 combines with J gene TRBJ1-6; the D is unclear. Trimming took 0 bases from V and 7 from J, leaving 5 bases between them. Germline-derived CDR1 and CDR2 are SGHRS and YFSETQ. The CDR3 length is 13 residues. The CDR3 region is CASSLELNSPLHF. DNA for the CDR3: TGCGCCAGCAGCTTGGAACTCAATTCACCCCTCCACTTT.

The chain uses TRBV2 and TRBJ2-5; 13 bases fit TRBD2. The germline V gene has CDR1 SNHLY and CDR2 FYNNEI. V lost 7 bases, J lost 4 bases, and 6 bases stayed unmatched. The CDR3 consists of 15 residues. CDR3 nucleotides: TGTGCCAGCACTTTTACTAGCGGGGGGGGAGAGACCCAGTACTTC. It codes for CASTFTSGGGETQYF.

The chain carries TRBV24-1 and TRBJ2-2; 8 bases line up with TRBD1. CDR3 size: 13 residues. With 8 bases clipped from V and 3 bases from J, the junction kept 1 base outside the gene matches. CDR1 is KGHDR and CDR2 is SFDVKD in the germline V gene. Here the CDR3 DNA reads TGTGCCACCAAGACAGGGGACACCGGGGAGCTGTTTTTT. As protein: CATKTGDTGELFF.